What follows is one TCR beta chain and its context. Its antigen is still unknown. The data were obtained in a study of cytomegalovirus exposure and HLA in healthy donors. Clones were sequenced by immunoSEQ multiplex PCR, and TCRdb holds only the in-frame ones, with some missing. The table lists 200,000 to 250,000 clones, over 70% of them singletons. Findings and caveats of the study: In vitro data verified a few CMV-associated chains as specific for CMV antigens.

In germline, CDR1 is SGDLS, CDR2 YYNGEE. The CDR3 totals 15 residues. V lost 3 bases and J 4 bases, leaving 14 bases between the germline ends. The sequencing sample was made of PBMCs. The TCR was taken from a woman under 40 in good health and CMV-seropositive. V usage is TRBV9 and J usage is TRBJ1-5, with D maybe TRBD1 (5 bases). CDR3 nucleotide sequence: TGTGCCAGCAGCGAGGGTGCAAAGGGGAATCAGCCCCAGCATTTT. It codes for CASSEGAKGNQPQHF.